This T cell receptor (beta chain) was identified in a study of monozygotic twins with inflammatory bowel disease. Template-switch reactions added UMIs with a 6-nucleotide sample barcode. TCRdb reprocessed the 5' RACE reads; each CDR3 protein has one entry and no DNA is given. This sample's table reports 150,000 to 200,000 distinct CDR3 sequences. CDR1 and CDR2 (germline): SGHRS, YFSETQ. This CDR3 has 15 amino acids. This sequence joins TRBV5-1 and TRBJ2-7; TCRdb's D call, TRBD2, is unchecked because there is no DNA. Material: blood. This clonotype was obtained from a human donor with ulcerative colitis or Crohn's disease, or a healthy co-twin of an affected twin (not recorded which). CDR3 sequence: CASSFTPEGRNEQYF.